This T cell receptor (beta chain) was sequenced for a study of blood T cell repertoires in COVID-19. V was clipped by 3 bases and J by 3 bases, with 9 bases between them. CDR3 length: 14 amino acids. CDR1 and CDR2 (germline): SNHLY, FYNNEI. Using immunoSEQ multiplex PCR, the repertoire was profiled, and TCRdb retains in-frame clones only, with some absent. The sample includes more than 100,000 clones, almost 90% of them seen just once. Input material: peripheral blood. This TCR was sampled from a woman aged 50 to 60 with active or convalescent COVID-19. The chain uses TRBV2 and TRBJ2-1; possibly TRBD1 for D (5 bases). CDR3 coding DNA: TGTGCCAGCAGTGAGGGGCGGAGCTACAATGAGCAGTTCTTC. This encodes CASSEGRSYNEQFF.